One sample yielded the 10 T cell receptor beta chains listed below, sequenced in a study of Graves' ophthalmopathy and Graves' hyperthyroidism. Transcripts of RNA were the source for amplifying TCR beta CDR3 regions. The first-round RT-PCR employed HTBI primers together with the Qiagen OneStep RT-PCR kit. A multiplex PCR was then performed as the second round. TCRdb analysed the multiplex PCR reads with MiXCR anew, one entry per CDR3 protein. The repertoire holds hundreds of thousands of distinct CDR3 sequences, with around 21% as singletons. The source material was peripheral blood. The receptor source for this set is a woman between 18 and 29 years old with stable Graves' hyperthyroidism.

At least ten counts were recorded for this clonotype. The rearrangement links TRBV3-1 to TRBJ2-7; no definite D call. CDR1 LGHDT and CDR2 YNNKEL come from the germline V gene (reference sequence). Trimming cost V 1 base and J 6 bases, with 4 bases left between them. This CDR3 is built from 11 residues. The CDR3 sequence: CASSQAGEQYF. CDR3 DNA sequence: TGTGCCAGCAGCCAAGCGGGCGAGCAGTACTTC.

This clonotype was recorded many times. The chain combines TRBV11-1 with TRBJ2-5; 8 nucleotides agree with TRBD2. Germline trimming cut 3 bases from V and 5 bases from J; bases unmatched to any gene: 8. The germline V gene has CDR1 SGHAT and CDR2 FQDESV (reference sequence). This CDR3 comprises 15 residues. CDR3 sequence (DNA): TGTGCCAGCAGCTTGACAGCGGGAGACTTGGAGACCCAGTACTTC. Its translation is CASSLTAGDLETQYF.

In nucleotides, the CDR3 is TGTGCCAGCAGACCTAGCGGCCATTCGTGGGAGCAGTACTTC. Translated: CASRPSGHSWEQYF. V and J are TRBV7-2 and TRBJ2-7; TRBD2 matches 7 bases. V was pared by 6 bases and J by 7 bases, with 12 bases of the junction left unmatched. Per germline, CDR1 SGHTA and CDR2 FQGNSA. The CDR3 sequence is 14 residues long.

The sample holds many counts of this clonotype. This chain uses TRBV28 with TRBJ2-7, with 10 nucleotides matching TRBD1. CDR1 and CDR2 (germline): MDHEN, SYDVKM. The CDR3 is 14 residues long. The trim removed 4 bases at V and 2 bases at J, leaving 2 bases unmatched. The chain's CDR3 is CASSWTGGAYEQYF. The DNA for the CDR3 is TGTGCCAGCAGTTGGACAGGGGGGGCCTACGAGCAGTACTTC.

This clonotype was seen ten or more times. V usage is TRBV19 and J usage is TRBJ1-2, with D hard to call. The CDR3 extends over 16 amino acids. Per the germline V gene, CDR1 is LNHDA and CDR2 is SQIVND (reference sequence). Trimming left V 6 bases short and J 0 bases short, with 17 bases between. CDR3 nucleotide sequence: TGTGCCAGTAGAAGGGCGGCAGGCCAAACTAACTATGGCTACACCTTC. It translates to CASRRAAGQTNYGYTF.

This clonotype was observed at least ten times. The gene calls are TRBV6-5 and TRBJ2-7, with a possible D match to TRBD2 (6 bases). Germline lookup yields CDR1 MNHEY and CDR2 SVGAGI. V lost 5 bases, J lost 3 bases, and 20 bases lay in between. This CDR3 has 16 amino acids. CDR3 in amino acids: CASSRDSPLIYYEQYF. CDR3 nucleotides: TGTGCCAGCAGTAGGGACTCTCCCCTGATCTACTACGAGCAGTACTTC.

This clonotype was counted only a few times. This CDR3 is CASSLPAGPISYEQYF. The DNA of the CDR3 is TGTGCCAGCAGCTTACCAGCGGGGCCTATCTCCTACGAGCAGTACTTC. The rearrangement joins TRBV7-9 to TRBJ2-7; 7 bases map to TRBD2. The CDR3 has 16 amino acids. J gave up 0 bases and V 2 bases, and 7 bases lay outside the gene matches. From germline, CDR1 is SEHNR and CDR2 FQNEAQ (reference sequence). Complete variable domain (other parts from reference TRBV7-9 and TRBJ2-7): DTGVSQNPRHKITKRGQNVTFRCDPISEHNRLYWYRQTLGQGPEFLTYFQNEAQLEKSRLLSDRFSAERPKGSFSTLEIQRTEQGDSAMYLCASSLPAGPISYEQYFGPGTRLTVT.

This clonotype was seen a few times. The chain couples TRBV5-1 to TRBJ2-7; TRBD2 matches at 9 bases. The J segment lost 2 bases and the V segment lost 4 bases, leaving 4 bases of the junction unmatched. Germline CDR1 SGHRS, CDR2 YFSETQ. The CDR3 sequence is 14 residues long. The CDR3 spells CASSPSGVTYEQYF. The CDR3 DNA reads as TGCGCCAGCAGCCCTAGCGGGGTTACCTACGAGCAGTACTTC.

This clonotype was recorded at least ten times. The J gene is TRBJ2-7, the V gene TRBV10-2; 7 bases are shared with TRBD2. The CDR3 covers 15 residues. V lost 2 bases, J lost 3 bases, and 7 bases stayed unmatched. Germline CDR1 and CDR2: WSHSY and SAAADI. CDR3 sequence reads: CASSEALAERYEQYF. For the CDR3, the DNA is TGCGCCAGCAGTGAGGCCCTAGCGGAGCGCTACGAGCAGTACTTC.

In the case of this clonotype: This could be a read error, since a much larger clone is one nucleotide away. The chain carries TRBV20-1 and TRBJ2-7; TRBD1 aligns across 9 bases. The CDR3 is 15 amino acids. Germline values: CDR1 DFQATT, CDR2 SNEGSKA (reference sequence). The CDR3 protein is CSASVTWDRAGEQCF. For the CDR3, the DNA is TGCAGTGCCTCGGTGACATGGGACAGGGCGGGGGAGCAGTGCTTC.